A selection of T cell receptor beta chains follows, all from one sample in a study of T-cell memory formation after mild COVID-19. Each CDR3 protein gets one entry after TCRdb re-called the 5' RACE reads with MiXCR. Of approximately 260,000 distinct CDR3 sequences in the sample, about a sixth are singletons; the top ten hold more than 20%. The sequenced sample was PBMCs or a T cell subset sorted from them (not recorded which). Receptor source: a man aged 18 to 35 who had mild COVID-19 (a few samples of this study predate the infection). Cell type and time point are not known. CDR3s include the opening cysteine and the closing phenylalanine or tryptophan. A D gene is named only where the DNA matches it firmly. The size entry is marked missing in some rows and otherwise reads once, few, many or a size class.

V gene: TRBV24-1
J gene: TRBJ2-3
D gene: TRBD2
clone size: few
CDR3 protein: CATSASSGGKDTQYF
CDR3 DNA: TGTGCCACCAGTGCGTCTAGCGGGGGTAAAGATACGCAGTATTTT

V gene: TRBV11-1
J gene: TRBJ2-4
D gene: -
clone size: -
CDR3 protein: CASSISGAENIQYF
CDR3 DNA: TGTGCCAGCAGTATCTCAGGGGCGGAAAACATTCAGTACTTC

V gene: TRBV12-3/TRBV12-4
J gene: TRBJ2-1
D gene: TRBD2
clone size: -
CDR3 protein: CASSLEAGYNEQFF
CDR3 DNA: TGTGCCAGCAGTTTAGAAGCGGGGTACAATGAGCAGTTCTTC

V gene: TRBV30
J gene: TRBJ1-5
D gene: -
clone size: few
CDR3 protein: CAWSAPGGANQPQHF
CDR3 DNA: TGTGCCTGGAGTGCCCCGGGGGGCGCAAATCAGCCCCAGCATTTT

V gene: TRBV7-6
J gene: TRBJ1-1
D gene: TRBD1
clone size: many
CDR3 protein: CASSLINSGTALSEAFF
CDR3 DNA: TGTGCCAGCAGCTTAATCAATTCCGGGACAGCACTAAGTGAAGCTTTCTTT

V gene: TRBV14
J gene: TRBJ2-3
D gene: -
clone size: few
CDR3 protein: CASSPSRDTQYF
CDR3 DNA: TGTGCCAGCAGCCCGTCACGGGATACGCAGTATTTT

V gene: TRBV7-3
J gene: TRBJ2-1
D gene: -
clone size: -
CDR3 protein: CASSLLIRGSSYNEQFF
CDR3 DNA: TGTGCCAGCAGCTTATTGATACGGGGGAGCTCCTACAATGAGCAGTTCTTC

V gene: TRBV5-1
J gene: TRBJ2-5
D gene: TRBD1
clone size: -
CDR3 protein: CASSRQGFQETQYF
CDR3 DNA: TGCGCCAGCAGCCGACAGGGGTTCCAAGAGACCCAGTACTTC

V gene: TRBV4-3
J gene: TRBJ2-5
D gene: -
clone size: many
CDR3 protein: CASSQDGRGREETQYF
CDR3 DNA: TGCGCCAGCAGCCAAGATGGTCGGGGCAGGGAGGAGACCCAGTACTTC

V gene: TRBV14
J gene: TRBJ1-1
D gene: -
clone size: -
CDR3 protein: CASSPSSATEAFF
CDR3 DNA: TGTGCCAGCAGCCCGAGTTCGGCCACTGAAGCTTTCTTT

V gene: TRBV5-6
J gene: TRBJ1-2
D gene: -
clone size: few
CDR3 protein: CASSSGGWGYTF
CDR3 DNA: TGTGCCAGCAGCTCCGGGGGGTGGGGCTACACCTTC

V gene: TRBV12-3/TRBV12-4
J gene: TRBJ2-1
D gene: TRBD1
clone size: -
CDR3 protein: CASSPGTDNSQQFF
CDR3 DNA: TGTGCCAGCAGTCCAGGGACAGACAACAGTCAGCAGTTCTTC

V gene: TRBV19
J gene: TRBJ2-1
D gene: -
clone size: -
CDR3 protein: CASSILGAGEQFF
CDR3 DNA: TGTGCCAGTAGTATCCTGGGGGCCGGGGAGCAGTTCTTC

V gene: TRBV15
J gene: TRBJ1-1
D gene: -
clone size: -
CDR3 protein: CATSREGGEYTEAFF
CDR3 DNA: TGTGCCACCAGCAGAGAGGGGGGCGAGTACACTGAAGCTTTCTTT

V gene: TRBV12-3/TRBV12-4
J gene: TRBJ1-1
D gene: TRBD1
clone size: -
CDR3 protein: CASRNRGAEAFF
CDR3 DNA: TGTGCCAGCAGAAACAGGGGGGCTGAAGCTTTCTTT

V gene: TRBV19
J gene: TRBJ2-7
D gene: -
clone size: -
CDR3 protein: CASSYRETYEQYF
CDR3 DNA: TGTGCCAGTAGTTACAGGGAAACCTACGAGCAGTACTTC

V gene: TRBV27
J gene: TRBJ1-4
D gene: TRBD1
clone size: -
CDR3 protein: CASSINPGQREKLFF
CDR3 DNA: TGTGCCAGCAGTATTAATCCGGGACAGAGGGAAAAACTGTTTTTT

V gene: TRBV7-9
J gene: TRBJ2-3
D gene: TRBD2
clone size: few
CDR3 protein: CASSPTSGDSDTQYF
CDR3 DNA: TGTGCCAGCAGCCCGACTAGCGGGGATTCAGATACGCAGTATTTT

V gene: TRBV7-8
J gene: TRBJ1-4
D gene: -
clone size: -
CDR3 protein: CASRETRETNEKLFF
CDR3 DNA: TGTGCCAGCAGGGAAACACGGGAGACTAATGAAAAACTGTTTTTT

V gene: TRBV29-1
J gene: TRBJ2-5
D gene: -
clone size: -
CDR3 protein: CSVETGLGETQYF
CDR3 DNA: TGCAGCGTTGAAACAGGTCTTGGAGAGACCCAGTACTTC

V gene: TRBV6-6
J gene: TRBJ2-5
D gene: -
clone size: few
CDR3 protein: CASLMGGGETQYF
CDR3 DNA: TGTGCCAGCCTTATGGGGGGCGGGGAGACCCAGTACTTC

V gene: TRBV4-3
J gene: TRBJ2-3
D gene: -
clone size: few
CDR3 protein: CASSQSGLGSHTQYF
CDR3 DNA: TGCGCCAGCAGCCAATCGGGCTTAGGCTCGCATACGCAGTATTTT

V gene: TRBV7-8
J gene: TRBJ2-7
D gene: -
clone size: few
CDR3 protein: CASGQVPEQYF
CDR3 DNA: TGTGCCAGCGGGCAGGTACCCGAGCAGTACTTC

V gene: TRBV20-1
J gene: TRBJ2-2
D gene: -
clone size: -
CDR3 protein: CSASDTNTGELFF
CDR3 DNA: TGCAGTGCATCGGACACAAACACCGGGGAGCTGTTTTTT

V gene: TRBV7-2
J gene: TRBJ1-6
D gene: -
clone size: -
CDR3 protein: CASTPTDVNSPLHF
CDR3 DNA: TGTGCCAGCACCCCGACAGATGTGAATTCACCCCTCCACTTT

V gene: TRBV9
J gene: TRBJ2-1
D gene: TRBD2
clone size: many
CDR3 protein: CASSPYPPSGTWGEQFF
CDR3 DNA: TGTGCCAGCAGCCCGTACCCTCCTAGCGGAACCTGGGGTGAGCAGTTCTTC

V gene: TRBV19
J gene: TRBJ2-4
D gene: -
clone size: -
CDR3 protein: CASRRDIAKNIQYF
CDR3 DNA: TGTGCCAGTAGGAGAGATATAGCCAAAAACATTCAGTACTTC

V gene: TRBV7-8
J gene: TRBJ2-3
D gene: TRBD2
clone size: many
CDR3 protein: CASSLTSDRDTQYF
CDR3 DNA: TGTGCCAGCAGCCTTACTAGCGATCGAGATACGCAGTATTTT

V gene: TRBV12-5
J gene: TRBJ2-3
D gene: -
clone size: -
CDR3 protein: CASGLVLTGGTDTQYF
CDR3 DNA: TGTGCTAGTGGTTTGGTACTCACAGGAGGCACAGATACGCAGTATTTT

V gene: TRBV12-3/TRBV12-4
J gene: TRBJ1-6
D gene: -
clone size: few
CDR3 protein: CASSLKHVAAADSPLHF
CDR3 DNA: TGTGCCAGCAGTCTTAAACATGTGGCTGCGGCAGATTCACCCCTCCACTTT

V gene: TRBV9
J gene: TRBJ2-5
D gene: TRBD2
clone size: few
CDR3 protein: CASSEGLGGGRETQYF
CDR3 DNA: TGTGCCAGCAGCGAGGGGCTCGGGGGGGGCCGGGAGACCCAGTACTTC

V gene: TRBV4-3
J gene: TRBJ2-3
D gene: TRBD1
clone size: few
CDR3 protein: CASSQVRGQGFTQYF
CDR3 DNA: TGCGCCAGCAGCCAAGTACGGGGACAGGGATTTACGCAGTATTTT

V gene: TRBV24-1
J gene: TRBJ2-5
D gene: TRBD1
clone size: -
CDR3 protein: CATSDVTGAGETQYF
CDR3 DNA: TGTGCCACCAGTGACGTCACAGGGGCTGGTGAGACCCAGTACTTC

V gene: TRBV7-9
J gene: TRBJ2-7
D gene: -
clone size: -
CDR3 protein: CASSFREGSHEQYF
CDR3 DNA: TGTGCCAGCAGCTTCCGCGAGGGTAGCCACGAGCAGTACTTC

V gene: TRBV7-9
J gene: TRBJ2-1
D gene: -
clone size: many
CDR3 protein: CASSPRDNEQFF
CDR3 DNA: TGTGCCAGCAGCCCCAGGGACAATGAGCAGTTCTTC

V gene: TRBV11-3
J gene: TRBJ2-1
D gene: -
clone size: few
CDR3 protein: CASSLSSGWYNEQFF
CDR3 DNA: TGTGCCAGCAGCTTATCTTCCGGGTGGTACAATGAGCAGTTCTTC

V gene: TRBV7-6
J gene: TRBJ2-5
D gene: -
clone size: few
CDR3 protein: CASSPGTVEGETQYF
CDR3 DNA: TGTGCCAGCAGCCCCGGGACGGTTGAAGGGGAGACCCAGTACTTC

V gene: TRBV4-2
J gene: TRBJ1-1
D gene: TRBD1
clone size: -
CDR3 protein: CASSQPETGRGNTEAFF
CDR3 DNA: TGTGCCAGCAGCCAACCCGAGACAGGGAGGGGGAACACTGAAGCTTTCTTT

V gene: TRBV5-1
J gene: TRBJ1-1
D gene: -
clone size: -
CDR3 protein: CASSGGRENTEAFF
CDR3 DNA: TGCGCCAGCAGCGGAGGGAGAGAGAACACTGAAGCTTTCTTT

V gene: TRBV4-1
J gene: TRBJ2-1
D gene: TRBD2
clone size: few
CDR3 protein: CASSQGLAGDSYNEQFF
CDR3 DNA: TGCGCCAGCAGCCAAGGGCTAGCGGGGGACTCCTACAATGAGCAGTTCTTC

V gene: TRBV6-6
J gene: TRBJ1-6
D gene: -
clone size: -
CDR3 protein: CASSFQGGNSPLHF
CDR3 DNA: TGTGCCAGCAGTTTTCAGGGAGGGAATTCACCCCTCCACTTT

V gene: TRBV5-1
J gene: TRBJ2-7
D gene: -
clone size: -
CDR3 protein: CASGLEHRSSYEQYF
CDR3 DNA: TGCGCCAGCGGCTTGGAGCACCGGAGCTCCTACGAGCAGTACTTC

V gene: TRBV4-3
J gene: TRBJ2-3
D gene: TRBD2
clone size: few
CDR3 protein: CASSQDERGATDTQYF
CDR3 DNA: TGCGCCAGCAGCCAAGATGAGCGGGGGGCAACAGATACGCAGTATTTT

V gene: TRBV19
J gene: TRBJ2-3
D gene: TRBD1
clone size: -
CDR3 protein: CASRTTGVTDTQYF
CDR3 DNA: TGTGCCAGTAGGACCACAGGGGTCACAGATACGCAGTATTTT

V gene: TRBV18
J gene: TRBJ1-1
D gene: -
clone size: -
CDR3 protein: CASSRTPNTEAFF
CDR3 DNA: TGTGCCAGCTCACGGACACCGAACACTGAAGCTTTCTTT